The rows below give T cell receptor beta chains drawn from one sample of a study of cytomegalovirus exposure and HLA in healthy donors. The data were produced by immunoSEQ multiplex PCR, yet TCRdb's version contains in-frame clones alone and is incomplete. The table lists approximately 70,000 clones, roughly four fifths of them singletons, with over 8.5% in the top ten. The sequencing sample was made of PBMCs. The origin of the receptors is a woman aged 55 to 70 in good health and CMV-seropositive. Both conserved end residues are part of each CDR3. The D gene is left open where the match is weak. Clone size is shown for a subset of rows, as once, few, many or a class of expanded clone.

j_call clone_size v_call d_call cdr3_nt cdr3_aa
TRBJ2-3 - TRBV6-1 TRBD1 TGTGCCAGCAGTGGATGGACAGGGGGAGATACGCAGTATTTT CASSGWTGGDTQYF
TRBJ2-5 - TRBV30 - TGTGCCTGGAGTTCACAAATCCAAGAGACCCAGTACTTC CAWSSQIQETQYF
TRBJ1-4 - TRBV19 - TGTGCCAGTAGTATTAGTAATGAAAAACTGTTTTTT CASSISNEKLFF
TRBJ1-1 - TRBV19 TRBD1 TGTGCCAGTAGTATAGGACAGGGGATGCCTTCAGCTTTCTTT CASSIGQGMPSAFF
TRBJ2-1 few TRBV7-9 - TGTGCCAGCAGCTTAAGGGAGCCACAACATGAGCAGTTCTTC CASSLREPQHEQFF
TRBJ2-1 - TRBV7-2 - TGTGCCAGCAGCTTAGACCGGGGGAGTGTCAATGAGCAGTTCTTC CASSLDRGSVNEQFF
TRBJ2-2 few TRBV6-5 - TGTGCCAGCAGTTATCGCGGGGAGCTGTTTTTT CASSYRGELFF
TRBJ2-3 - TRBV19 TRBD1 TGTGCCAGTAGTACGGGACAGGGGGCGCGACTCACAGATACGCAGTATTTT CASSTGQGARLTDTQYF
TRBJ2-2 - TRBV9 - TGTGCCAGCAGCCCAACCGGGTCCGTTACCGGGGAGCTGTTTTTT CASSPTGSVTGELFF
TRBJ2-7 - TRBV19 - TGTGCCAGTAGTATCGGCTGGAGCTACGAGCAGTACTTC CASSIGWSYEQYF
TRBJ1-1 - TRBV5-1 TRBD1 TGCGCCAGCACCCCACAGGGGGCGTCCACTGAAGCTTTCTTT CASTPQGASTEAFF
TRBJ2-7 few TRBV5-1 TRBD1 TGCGCCAGCAGCTTGGATGGGGACAGGATCTACGAGCAGTACTTC CASSLDGDRIYEQYF
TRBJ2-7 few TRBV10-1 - TGCGCCAGCAGTGATTATTACCGCGGTGAGCAGTACTTC CASSDYYRGEQYF
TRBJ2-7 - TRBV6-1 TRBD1 TGTGCCAGCAGGAAAGACAGGGTTCCCTACGAGCAGTACTTC CASRKDRVPYEQYF
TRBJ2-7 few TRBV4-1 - TGCGCCAGCAGCCAAGATTTTCCAGGGGACTCCTACGAGCAGTACTTC CASSQDFPGDSYEQYF
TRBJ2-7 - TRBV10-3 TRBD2 TGTGCCATCAGTGCGCTAGCGGCAACCTACGAGCAGTACTTC CAISALAATYEQYF
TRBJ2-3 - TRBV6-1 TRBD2 TGTGCCAGCAGTGAACTAGCGGGGGGCATTGTAGGTACGCAGTATTTT CASSELAGGIVGTQYF
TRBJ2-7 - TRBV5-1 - TGCGCCAGCAGCTCTCAGGTGTCGTACGAGCAGTACTTC CASSSQVSYEQYF
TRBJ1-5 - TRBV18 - TGTGCCAGCTCACAAGGCGCAGGGTCTCAGCCCCAGCATTTT CASSQGAGSQPQHF
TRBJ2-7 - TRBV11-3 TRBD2 TGTGCCAGCAGCCGGGGGGAGGTCTACGAGCAGTACTTC CASSRGEVYEQYF
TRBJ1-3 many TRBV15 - TGTGCCACCAGCGCCCGCAGACAGATCTCTGGAAACACCATATATTTT CATSARRQISGNTIYF
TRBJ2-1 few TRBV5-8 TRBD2 TGTGCCAGCACGCTGGGACTAGCGATCGATGAGCAGTTCTTC CASTLGLAIDEQFF
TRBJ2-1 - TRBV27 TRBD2 TGTGCCAGCACCCAGACTAGCGGGAGCGTGTATGAGCAGTTCTTC CASTQTSGSVYEQFF
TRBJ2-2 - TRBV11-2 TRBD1 TGTGCCAGCAGCTTGAGACAGGGGGACACCGGGGAGCTGTTTTTT CASSLRQGDTGELFF
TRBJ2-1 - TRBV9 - TGTGCCAGCAGCGTAGTAGGGGCCCCCTACAATGAGCAGTTCTTC CASSVVGAPYNEQFF
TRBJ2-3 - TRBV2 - TGTGCCAGCAGTGCGTCAGTCGTCGGGGATACGCAGTATTTT CASSASVVGDTQYF
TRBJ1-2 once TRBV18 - TGTGCCAGCTCACCCGGTTGGGGTGAGGGTGGTGGCTACACCTTC CASSPGWGEGGGYTF
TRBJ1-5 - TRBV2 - TGTGCCAGCAGCTCAGGGTCTCGTCAGCCCCAGCATTTT CASSSGSRQPQHF
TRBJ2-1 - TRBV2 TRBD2 TGTGCCAGCAGGCGGGGGGAGAGGGGATACAATGAGCAGTTCTTC CASRRGERGYNEQFF
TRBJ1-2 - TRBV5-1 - TGCGCCAGCAGCGCAGACTATGGCTACACCTTC CASSADYGYTF
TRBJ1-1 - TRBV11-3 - TGTGCCAGCAGCTTAGGCCCCGGGACTGAAGCTTTCTTT CASSLGPGTEAFF
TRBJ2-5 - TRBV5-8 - TGTGCCAGCAGCGGGGGGTGGCAAGAGACCCAGTACTTC CASSGGWQETQYF
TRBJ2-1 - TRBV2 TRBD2 TGTGCCAGAGGGACTAGCGGGAGGTATGAGCAGTTCTTC CARGTSGRYEQFF
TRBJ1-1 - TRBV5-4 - TGTGCCAGCAGGAGGGGGGGCGCGGGGAACACTGAAGCTTTCTTT CASRRGGAGNTEAFF
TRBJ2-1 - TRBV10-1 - TGCGCCAGCAGTGAGTTCGCGAGCTCCTACAATGAGCAGTTCTTC CASSEFASSYNEQFF
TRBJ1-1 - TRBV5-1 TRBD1 TGCGCCAGCAGCTTAGGACAGGGGGTTGAAGCTTTCTTT CASSLGQGVEAFF
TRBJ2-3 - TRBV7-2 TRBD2 TGTGCCAGCAGCTTAGGTAGCGGGGGAGGTACGCAGTATTTT CASSLGSGGGTQYF
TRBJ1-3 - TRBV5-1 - TGCGCCAGCAGCTTGGACGGATCGGGCTCTGGAAACACCATATATTTT CASSLDGSGSGNTIYF
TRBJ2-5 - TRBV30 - TGTGCCTGGAGTGTTACTAGAGAGGGGACCCAGTACTTC CAWSVTREGTQYF
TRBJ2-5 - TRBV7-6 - TGTGCCAGCAGCTTAGCCGTTTTAGAGACCCAGTACTTC CASSLAVLETQYF
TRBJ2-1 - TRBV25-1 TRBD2 TGTGCCAGCAGTGAATTTGAGCGGGAGGTTACGCGTGAGCAGTTCTTC CASSEFEREVTREQFF
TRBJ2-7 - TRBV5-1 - TGCGCCAGCAGCTTGGTAGGGGAAGGGACCTACGAGCAGTACTTC CASSLVGEGTYEQYF
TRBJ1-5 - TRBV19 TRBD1 TGTGCCAGTAGGTCTCGGGGACAGGGTGGCAATCAGCCCCAGCATTTT CASRSRGQGGNQPQHF
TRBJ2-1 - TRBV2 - TGTGCCAGCAGTGATGATCCAGGGTACAATGAGCAGTTCTTC CASSDDPGYNEQFF
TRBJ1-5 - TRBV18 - TGTGCCAGCTCACCAGGGCGGGATCAGCCCCAGCATTTT CASSPGRDQPQHF
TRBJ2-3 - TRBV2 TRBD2 TGTGCCAGCAGCGCGGGGGGGCCGGATACGCAGTATTTT CASSAGGPDTQYF
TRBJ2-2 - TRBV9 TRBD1 TGTGCCAGCAGCCAGGGACAGGGGGGCACCGGGGAGCTGTTTTTT CASSQGQGGTGELFF
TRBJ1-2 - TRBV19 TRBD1 TGTGCCAGTAGAACAACAGCGGACAGGAACTATGGCTACACCTTC CASRTTADRNYGYTF
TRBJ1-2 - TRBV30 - TGTGCCCACGAGAAAGTCTATGGCTACACCTTC CAHEKVYGYTF
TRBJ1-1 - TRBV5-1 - TGCGCCAGCCGATTGTCTACCACCGCTACAGTGAACACTGAAGCTTTCTTT CASRLSTTATVNTEAFF
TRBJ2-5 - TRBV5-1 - TGCGCCAGCAGCTTGGGGGGGGTCCAAGAGACCCAGTACTTC CASSLGGVQETQYF
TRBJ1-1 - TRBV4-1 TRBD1 TGCGCCAGCAGCCACGGGACAGGGGTGACTGAAGCTTTCTTT CASSHGTGVTEAFF
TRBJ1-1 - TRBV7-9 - TGTGCCAGCAGCTTATGGCTGGGGGCTAGCACTGAAGCTTTCTTT CASSLWLGASTEAFF